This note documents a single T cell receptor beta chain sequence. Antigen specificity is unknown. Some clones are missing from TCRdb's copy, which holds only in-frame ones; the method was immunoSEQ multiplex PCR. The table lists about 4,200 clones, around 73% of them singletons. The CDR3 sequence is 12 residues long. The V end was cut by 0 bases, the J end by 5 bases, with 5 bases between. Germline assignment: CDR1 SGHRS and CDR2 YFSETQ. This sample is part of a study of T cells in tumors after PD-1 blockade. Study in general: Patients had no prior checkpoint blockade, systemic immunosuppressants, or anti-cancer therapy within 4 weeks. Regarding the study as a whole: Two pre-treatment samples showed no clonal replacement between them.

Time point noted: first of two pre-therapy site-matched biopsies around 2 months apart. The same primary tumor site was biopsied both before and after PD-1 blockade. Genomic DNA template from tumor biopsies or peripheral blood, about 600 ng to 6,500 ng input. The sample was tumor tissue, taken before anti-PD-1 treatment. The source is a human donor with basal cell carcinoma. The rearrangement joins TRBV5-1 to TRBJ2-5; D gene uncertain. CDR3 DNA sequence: TGCGCCAGCAGCTTGGTGGGTGAGACCCAGTACTTC. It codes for CASSLVGETQYF. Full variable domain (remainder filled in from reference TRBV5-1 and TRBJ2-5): KAGVTQTPRYLIKTRGQQVTLSCSPISGHRSVSWYQQTPGQGLQFLFEYFSETQRNKGNFPGRFSGRQFSNSRSEMNVSTLELGDSALYLCASSLVGETQYFGPGTRLLVL.